A selection of T cell receptor beta chains follows, all from one sample in a study of spatial heterogeneity in lung cancer. MiXCR, applied by TCRdb to the 5' RACE reads, yields one record per CDR3 protein. Of under 30,000 distinct CDR3 sequences listed, 3% to 3.5% are singletons. Here the sequenced sample was PBMCs, taken at surgery. The receptors were sampled from a female donor with early-stage non-small cell lung cancer. Each CDR3 is given with its conserved first and last residue. A D gene is named only where the DNA matches it firmly. Rows give clone size only sometimes, using once, few, many, or a class for an expanded clone.

j_gene | abundance | d_gene | v_gene | CDR3aa | CDR3nt
TRBJ2-1 | many | TRBD2 | TRBV4-2 | CASSQHGLARRNEQFF | TGTGCCAGCAGCCAACACGGACTAGCGAGACGCAATGAGCAGTTCTTC
TRBJ1-2 | many | TRBD1 | TRBV27 | CASRPTGSYGYTF | TGTGCCAGCAGACCGACAGGGTCCTATGGCTACACCTTC
TRBJ2-5 | many | TRBD1 | TRBV5-1 | CASSWGQGETQYF | TGCGCCAGCAGCTGGGGACAGGGAGAGACCCAGTACTTC
TRBJ2-7 | many | - | TRBV6-2/TRBV6-3 | CASSSKYEQYF | TGTGCCAGCAGTTCCAAATACGAGCAGTACTTC
TRBJ2-1 | many | TRBD2 | TRBV5-1 | CASSWREGPLSEQFF | TGCGCCAGCAGCTGGCGGGAGGGCCCTCTGTCTGAGCAGTTCTTC
TRBJ2-2 | many | - | TRBV29-1 | CSVAPTVTGELFF | TGCAGCGTTGCTCCGACCGTGACCGGGGAGCTGTTTTTT
TRBJ2-1 | many | - | TRBV18 | CASSPTGWDEQFF | TGTGCCAGCTCACCGACAGGTTGGGATGAGCAGTTCTTC
TRBJ2-3 | many | - | TRBV19 | CASMDLELTDTQYF | TGTGCCAGTATGGATCTGGAGTTGACAGATACGCAGTATTTT
TRBJ1-1 | many | - | TRBV29-1 | CSVGQGLNTEAFF | TGCAGCGTTGGTCAGGGCCTGAACACTGAAGCTTTCTTT
TRBJ1-5 | many | TRBD1 | TRBV6-5 | CASSYRWDRGLKAGAQPQHF | TGTGCCAGCAGTTACAGGTGGGACAGGGGACTGAAGGCGGGGGCTCAGCCCCAGCATTTT
TRBJ1-4 | many | TRBD1 | TRBV7-9 | CASSLRQGTEKLFF | TGTGCCAGCAGCTTACGACAGGGCACTGAAAAACTGTTTTTT
TRBJ2-2 | - | - | TRBV24-1 | CATSDLPRTGELFF | TGTGCCACCAGTGATTTGCCGCGGACCGGGGAGCTGTTTTTT
TRBJ2-2 | few | TRBD2 | TRBV10-2 | CASKLAGGTGELFF | TGCGCCAGCAAGCTAGCGGGAGGCACCGGGGAGCTGTTTTTT
TRBJ2-2 | many | - | TRBV27 | CASKIFTGELFF | TGTGCCAGCAAAATTTTCACCGGGGAGCTGTTTTTT
TRBJ2-5 | many | TRBD2 | TRBV2 | CASSKTSGLQETQYF | TGTGCCAGCAGTAAGACTAGCGGGCTGCAAGAGACCCAGTACTTC
TRBJ2-2 | many | - | TRBV7-9 | CASEGKWSGELFF | TGTGCCAGCGAGGGGAAGTGGTCCGGGGAGCTGTTTTTT
TRBJ1-4 | medium-sized | - | TRBV5-1 | CASSLGQTNEKLFF | TGCGCCAGCAGCTTGGGACAGACTAATGAAAAACTGTTTTTT
TRBJ2-1 | many | - | TRBV5-1 | CASSLALRSNEQFF | TGCGCCAGCAGCTTGGCCCTTCGGTCGAATGAGCAGTTCTTC
TRBJ1-6 | many | TRBD1 | TRBV25-1 | CASKYRGLESPLHF | TGTGCCAGCAAATACAGGGGGCTTGAATCACCCCTCCACTTT
TRBJ2-1 | many | - | TRBV6-5 | CASSQRDLEQFF | TGTGCCAGCAGTCAACGCGATCTGGAGCAGTTCTTC
TRBJ1-2 | many | - | TRBV3-1 | CASSPRTLYGYTF | TGTGCCAGCAGCCCCAGGACCCTCTATGGCTACACCTTC
TRBJ1-5 | many | - | TRBV7-2 | CASSLASRVSNQPQHF | TGTGCCAGCAGCTTAGCGTCCCGCGTTAGCAATCAGCCCCAGCATTTT
TRBJ1-5 | many | - | TRBV6-1 | CASSSPSPGFRLQPQHF | TGTGCCAGCAGTTCGCCAAGCCCGGGTTTCAGGCTGCAGCCCCAGCATTTT
TRBJ2-7 | many | - | TRBV4-1 | CASSQTGRTGYEQYF | TGCGCCAGCAGCCAGACGGGAAGAACAGGCTACGAGCAGTACTTC
TRBJ2-5 | many | - | TRBV9 | CASSGPGETQYF | TGTGCCAGCAGCGGGCCGGGGGAGACCCAGTACTTC
TRBJ2-1 | many | - | TRBV10-3 | CAISESSSDEQFF | TGTGCCATCAGTGAGTCGTCTAGCGATGAGCAGTTCTTC
TRBJ2-7 | many | TRBD2 | TRBV12-3/TRBV12-4 | CASRLLAGGDYEQYF | TGTGCCAGCAGGCTTCTAGCGGGGGGTGACTACGAGCAGTACTTC
TRBJ2-3 | many | TRBD2 | TRBV5-4 | CASSAHLAGGTDTQYF | TGTGCCAGCAGCGCCCACCTAGCGGGAGGCACAGATACGCAGTATTTT
TRBJ2-1 | few | TRBD2 | TRBV18 | CASSPTPVGAGVEQFF | TGTGCCAGCTCACCCACCCCCGTTGGAGCGGGAGTTGAGCAGTTCTTC
TRBJ2-1 | many | TRBD2 | TRBV7-2 | CASSLSGRSYNEQFF | TGTGCCAGCAGCTTAAGCGGGAGATCGTACAATGAGCAGTTCTTC
TRBJ2-5 | many | - | TRBV4-2 | CASSQDRAGETQYF | TGTGCCAGCAGCCAAGACAGGGCGGGAGAGACCCAGTACTTC
TRBJ1-5 | many | TRBD1 | TRBV24-1 | CAKQSGTGGNSNQPQHF | TGTGCCAAACAATCAGGGACAGGGGGTAATAGCAATCAGCCCCAGCATTTT
TRBJ2-1 | many | - | TRBV3-1 | CASSPSSSYNEQFF | TGTGCCAGCAGCCCTAGTAGCTCCTACAATGAGCAGTTCTTC
TRBJ2-7 | many | TRBD2 | TRBV7-3 | CASSPGGSSYEQYF | TGTGCCAGCAGCCCCGGGGGGTCGTCCTACGAGCAGTACTTC
TRBJ2-1 | medium-sized | TRBD1 | TRBV24-1 | CATSDFRGPGTGGGEQFF | TGTGCCACCAGTGATTTTAGGGGTCCCGGGACAGGGGGCGGTGAGCAGTTCTTC
TRBJ2-1 | few | - | TRBV20-1 | CSAKPPLWGTYNEQFF | TGCAGTGCTAAACCCCCGCTTTGGGGGACCTACAATGAGCAGTTCTTC
TRBJ2-3 | many | TRBD2 | TRBV18 | CASSRNTGLAGADTQYF | TGTGCCAGCTCACGCAATACGGGACTAGCGGGAGCAGATACGCAGTATTTT
TRBJ1-2 | - | TRBD1 | TRBV5-1 | CASSPQGGSGYTF | TGCGCCAGCAGCCCGCAGGGGGGAAGTGGCTACACCTTC
TRBJ1-1 | many | - | TRBV7-3 | CASSVAGGNPEAFF | TGTGCCAGCAGCGTCGCCGGGGGAAATCCTGAAGCTTTCTTT